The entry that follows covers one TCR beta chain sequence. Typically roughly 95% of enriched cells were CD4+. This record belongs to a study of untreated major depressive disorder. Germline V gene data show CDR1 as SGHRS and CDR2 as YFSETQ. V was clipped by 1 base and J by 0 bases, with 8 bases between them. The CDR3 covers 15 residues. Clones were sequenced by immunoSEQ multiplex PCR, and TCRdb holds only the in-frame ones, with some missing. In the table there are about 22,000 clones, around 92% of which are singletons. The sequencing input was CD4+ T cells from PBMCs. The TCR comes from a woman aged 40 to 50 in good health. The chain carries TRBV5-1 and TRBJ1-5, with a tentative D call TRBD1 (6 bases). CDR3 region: CASSLTGFSNQPQHF. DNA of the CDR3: TGCGCCAGCAGCTTGACAGGGTTTAGCAATCAGCCCCAGCATTTT.